This TCR beta chain came from a study of regulatory T cells in long-lasting Graves disease. Comment on this clonotype: No conserved phenylalanine or tryptophan is present at the end of the CDR3, so a read error is the likely explanation.

Time point denoted: newly diagnosed GD, antithyroid drugs for less than 3 months. With RNA extracted from PBMCs as input, the TCR library was made. EDTA tubes received roughly 9.7 milliliters of drawn peripheral blood. Building the TCR beta libraries relied on iRepertoire HTBI primers, and CDR3 regions underwent Arm-PCR. TCRdb passed the multiplex PCR reads through MiXCR, listing each CDR3 protein once. The sample lists fewer than 550,000 distinct CDR3 sequences; about 16% were seen once. The CDR3 is 14 residues long. Between the trimmed V and J ends, which lost 3 bases and 0 bases, there was a span of 9 bases. Germline values: CDR1 SEHNR, CDR2 FQNEAQ (reference sequence). This sample also belongs to another study, concerning T cells in Graves' hyperthyroidism and ophthalmopathy.

Material: peripheral blood mononuclear cells (PBMCs), obtained at new diagnosis, from a patient treated with antithyroid drugs. This chain links TRBV7-9 with TRBJ2-7; D remains unclear. The TCR comes from a woman younger than 30 with Graves disease. As DNA, the CDR3 is TGTGCCAGCAGCTTCACCCTAAGCTCCTACGAGCAGTACCTC. It is translated as CASSFTLSSYEQYL.